This TCR beta chain was profiled in a study of patients and donors after allogeneic stem cell transplantation. MiXCR was run by TCRdb on the RT-PCR reads, yielding one entry per CDR3 protein. This sample has about 200,000 distinct CDR3 sequences; 40% to 45% occur once, and the top ten carry around 35%. V gave up 0 bases and J gave up 7 bases; unmatched junction bases: 4. This CDR3 is 15 amino acids long. Germline V CDR1 and CDR2: SGHRS, YFSETQ. J is TRBJ1-6 and V is TRBV5-1; 7 bases agree with TRBD1. The source of this sequence is a human donor who was either an allogeneic HSCT recipient or a stem cell or donor lymphocyte infusion donor (not recorded which). It is not recorded whose cells these are; they may come from a transplant donor. What was sequenced was blood, either unsorted or a sorted T cell fraction (not recorded which). The CDR3 DNA sequence: TGCGCCAGCAGCTTGGAAGGGGGCGAAAATTCACCCCTCCACTTT. The encoded protein is CASSLEGGENSPLHF.